In its sample, the clone carrying this T cell receptor beta chain was seen a few times. Its matching antigen is unknown. Assay used: immunoSEQ multiplex PCR; TCRdb lists only in-frame clones, some missing. The sample records 9,500 to 10,000 clones, around 72% being singletons. The data stem from a study of T cell clones after liver transplantation. Overall study context: A pre-transplant mixed lymphocyte reaction with TCRbeta sequencing defined graft-donor-reactive clones followed in post-transplant blood. Study-level findings and limits: A significant post-transplant drop in circulating graft-donor-reactive CD4 TCRbeta sequences occurred in most of the 8 subjects.

V shed 5 bases, J shed 6 bases, and the junction held 5 bases outside the gene matches. CDR1 and CDR2 from the germline V gene are SGHRS and YFSETQ. CDR3 length: 15 amino acids. The TCR comes from a human patient who received a liver transplant. Some T cells may be the graft donor's. The sequenced sample was CD8+ T cells from blood, obtained at the approximately 16-month timepoint. This chain uses TRBV5-1 with TRBJ2-1; 13 nucleotides align to TRBD2. This chain's CDR3 is CASRLGTSGTNEQFF. DNA for the CDR3: TGCGCCAGCAGACTCGGGACTAGCGGGACCAATGAGCAGTTCTTC.